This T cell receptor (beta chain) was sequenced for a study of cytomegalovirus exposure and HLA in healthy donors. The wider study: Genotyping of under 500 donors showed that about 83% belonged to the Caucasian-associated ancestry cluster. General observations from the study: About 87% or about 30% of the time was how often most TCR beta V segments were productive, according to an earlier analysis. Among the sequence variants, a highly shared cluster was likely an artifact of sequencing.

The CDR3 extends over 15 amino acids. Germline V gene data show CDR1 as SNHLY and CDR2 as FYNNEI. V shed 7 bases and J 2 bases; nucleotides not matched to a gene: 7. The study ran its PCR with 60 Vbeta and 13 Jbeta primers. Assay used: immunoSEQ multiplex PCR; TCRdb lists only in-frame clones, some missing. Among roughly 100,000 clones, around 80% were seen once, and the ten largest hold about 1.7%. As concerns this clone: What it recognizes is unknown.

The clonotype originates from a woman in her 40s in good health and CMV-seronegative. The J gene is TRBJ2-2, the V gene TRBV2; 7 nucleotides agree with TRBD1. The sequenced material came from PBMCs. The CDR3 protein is CASTPGQANTGELFF. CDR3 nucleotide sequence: TGTGCCAGCACCCCCGGACAGGCTAACACCGGGGAGCTGTTTTTT.